This T cell receptor (beta chain) was obtained from a study of immune evolution from preneoplasia to lung adenocarcinoma. Points from the study as a whole: Clonality was highest in normal lung, lower in later-stage lesions apparently. T cell clonality was higher in KRAS-mutant than EGFR-mutant or wild-type nodules.

TCRdb keeps only in-frame clones here, not all; method: immunoSEQ multiplex PCR. The table records 8,500 to 10,000 clones, roughly 73% of them present only once. Note on this clone: Antigen unknown.

V lost 0 bases to trimming and J lost 0 bases, with 7 bases between them. Germline CDR1 reads SGHRS; CDR2 reads YFSETQ. The CDR3 extends over 15 amino acids. This chain uses TRBV5-1 with TRBJ1-5; D gene unclear. Material for sequencing was FFPE lung adenocarcinoma in situ tissue. The receptor was isolated from a person of 80 years or more with lung adenocarcinoma. DNA of the CDR3: TGCGCCAGCAGCTTGGTACCAGGTAGCAATCAGCCCCAGCATTTT. As protein: CASSLVPGSNQPQHF.